The 15 T cell receptor beta chains listed next were all sequenced from one sample in a study of blood T cells in healthy people across ages. The authors ran a second PCR of 7 to 11 cycles using a sample-barcoded 5' primer and a J-beta primer mix. One entry per CDR3 protein results from TCRdb running MiXCR on the 5' RACE reads. The sample yields 600,000 or so distinct CDR3 sequences, about 28% seen once. The specimen sequenced was blood. Receptor source: a woman aged 80 or over in good health.

This clonotype has a handful of counts. The chain links TRBV9 to TRBJ2-2; D is ambiguous. Germline CDR1 and CDR2: SGDLS and YYNGEE. Trimming removed 2 bases from V and 0 bases from J, with 14 bases in between. The CDR3 extends over 17 amino acids. CDR3 coding DNA: TGTGCCAGCAGCGTCGCCGGTAGGGTTCCGAACACCGGGGAGCTGTTTTTT. Translated, it gives CASSVAGRVPNTGELFF.

This clonotype was recorded many times. The V call is TRBV4-1, the J call TRBJ2-5; no clear D gene. Germline values: CDR1 MGHRA, CDR2 YSYEKL. The CDR3 consists of 12 residues. Trimming took 0 bases from V and 5 from J, leaving 4 bases between them. CDR3 sequence reads: CASSQDWETQYF. As DNA, the CDR3 is TGCGCCAGCAGCCAAGATTGGGAGACCCAGTACTTC.

This chain connects TRBV24-1 to TRBJ2-5; D is ambiguous. Germline CDR1 reads KGHDR; CDR2 reads SFDVKD. V lost 4 bases and J lost 3, with 14 bases in between. The CDR3 extends over 15 amino acids. DNA for the CDR3: TGTGCCACCAGTGACCCTGGATGGACGGAAGAGACCCAGTACTTC. Translation: CATSDPGWTEETQYF.

This clonotype was found many times. The chain links TRBV7-9 to TRBJ1-6; D is unclear. The germline V gene has CDR1 SEHNR and CDR2 FQNEAQ (reference sequence). This CDR3 spans 13 amino acids. Between the trimmed V and J ends, which lost 4 bases and 10 bases, there was a span of 11 bases. The CDR3 sequence is CASSSPGLSPLHF. The CDR3 nucleotides are TGTGCCAGCAGCTCCCCCGGGCTCTCACCCCTCCACTTT.

This clonotype was counted many times. The chain has TRBV28 and TRBJ2-1; 10 bases match TRBD2. The CDR3 sequence is 15 residues long. Germline CDR1 is MDHEN and CDR2 is SYDVKM. Losses at the gene ends were 3 bases for V and 4 bases for J; bases not matched to a gene: 3. CDR3: CASSLKRGGYNEQFF. As DNA, the CDR3 is TGTGCCAGCAGTTTGAAGCGGGGGGGTTACAATGAGCAGTTCTTC.

As regards this clonotype: A much larger clone differs from this one at a single base, so this may be a read error. V is TRBV3-1 and J is TRBJ2-7; D tentatively fits TRBD1 or TRBD2 (6 bases each). V shed 2 bases and J shed 7 bases, with 18 bases lying between them. There are 15 residues in the CDR3. The germline V gene has CDR1 LGHDT and CDR2 YNNKEL (reference sequence). CDR3 residues: CASSQRRGAIDEQYF. For the CDR3, the DNA is TGTGCCAGCAGCCAAAGGAGGGGGGCCATAGATGAGCAGTACTTC.

The chain is built from TRBV5-5 and TRBJ2-1, with 7 nucleotides matching TRBD2. The germline V gene has CDR1 SGHKS and CDR2 YYEKEE (reference sequence). V dropped 5 bases and J dropped 3; count of bases not matched to a gene: 11. This CDR3 spans 16 amino acids. In DNA form, the CDR3 reads TGTGCCAGCAGTTTGAGCGGGATAGGGATCTACAATGAGCAGTTCTTC. It translates to CASSLSGIGIYNEQFF.

This clonotype was detected ten times or more. CDR3 coding DNA: TGCAGTGCTACCCGGAGACAGGGGGCGAGGGAGACCCAGTACTTC. Amino acid sequence: CSATRRQGARETQYF. V is TRBV20-1 and J is TRBJ2-5; TRBD1 agrees at 10 bases. The germline CDR1 and CDR2 sequences are DFQATT and SNEGSKA (reference sequence). With V trimmed by 4 bases and J by 5 bases, 10 bases remained unmatched. This CDR3 has 15 amino acids.

Only a few counts were recorded for this clonotype. This chain uses TRBV28 with TRBJ2-4, with TRBD2 matching 7 bases. The germline gives CDR1 MDHEN, CDR2 SYDVKM. V shed 3 bases and J 8 bases; nucleotides not matched to a gene: 10. CDR3 length equals 15 residues. CDR3 region: CASSLGGSGLDIQYF. CDR3 in DNA: TGTGCCAGCAGTTTGGGGGGGTCGGGTTTGGACATTCAGTACTTC. The complete variable domain, with remaining parts taken from reference TRBV28 and TRBJ2-4, reads DVKVTQSSRYLVKRTGEKVFLECVQDMDHENMFWYRQDPGLGLRLIYFSYDVKMKEKGDIPEGYSVSREKKERFSLILESASTNQTSMYLCASSLGGSGLDIQYFGAGTRLSVL.

This clonotype occurred a few times. The chain joins TRBV6-6 to TRBJ2-5, with 9 bases that match TRBD1. Matching the DNA end better, TRBJ2-7 makes the J call doubtful. CDR1 is MNHNY and CDR2 is SVGAGI in the germline V gene (reference sequence). The CDR3 extends over 15 amino acids. The CDR3 spells CASSQPGQGPHEQYF. Written as DNA, the CDR3 is TGTGCCAGCAGCCAACCGGGACAGGGCCCCCACGAGCAGTACTTC.

V usage is TRBV12-3 or TRBV12-4 and J usage is TRBJ2-1, with 16 bases lining up with TRBD2. The end of the DNA is better explained by TRBJ2-7, so the J call may be wrong. This CDR3 comprises 18 residues. The CDR3 DNA follows: TGTGCCAGCAGCCCCGGGACTAGCGGGGGGGCCAGCTACAATGAGCAGTACTTC. This translates into CASSPGTSGGASYNEQYF.

The chain's CDR3 is CASRAGTGTPYEQYF. CDR3 coding DNA: TGTGCCAGCAGGGCCGGGACAGGGACTCCCTACGAGCAGTACTTC. The V gene is TRBV12-3 or TRBV12-4, the J gene TRBJ2-7; 9 bases align to TRBD1. With V trimmed by 6 bases and J by 2 bases, 8 bases remained unmatched. The CDR3 length is 15 residues.

Worth noting for this clonotype: This clone may be a read error of a much larger clone one base away. The chain employs TRBV10-3 and TRBJ1-2, with TRBD1 as a possible D gene (6 bases). Germline V gene sequence: CDR1 ENHRY, CDR2 SYGVKD. The CDR3 has 13 residues. CDR3 loop: CTISEGGPLGYTF. The CDR3 DNA follows: TGTACCATCAGCGAAGGGGGTCCACTCGGCTACACCTTC.

This clonotype came up a few times. The chain couples TRBV5-1 to TRBJ1-4, with D perhaps TRBD1 (5 bases). The germline V and J ends were trimmed by 0 bases and 8 bases, with 11 bases remaining between them. The CDR3 contains 14 residues. Germline-derived CDR1 and CDR2 are SGHRS and YFSETQ. CDR3 sequence: CASSLVGESEKLFF. CDR3 nucleotide sequence: TGCGCCAGCAGCTTGGTGGGGGAAAGCGAAAAACTGTTTTTT.

There are many counts of this clonotype. The gene calls are TRBV12-3 or TRBV12-4 and TRBJ2-7; D gene uncertain. V lost 4 bases and J 7 bases, leaving 11 bases between the germline ends. This CDR3 spans 12 amino acids. CDR3 nucleotides: TGTGCCAGCAGTTCCCATTTATGGGAGCAGTACTTC. It encodes CASSSHLWEQYF.